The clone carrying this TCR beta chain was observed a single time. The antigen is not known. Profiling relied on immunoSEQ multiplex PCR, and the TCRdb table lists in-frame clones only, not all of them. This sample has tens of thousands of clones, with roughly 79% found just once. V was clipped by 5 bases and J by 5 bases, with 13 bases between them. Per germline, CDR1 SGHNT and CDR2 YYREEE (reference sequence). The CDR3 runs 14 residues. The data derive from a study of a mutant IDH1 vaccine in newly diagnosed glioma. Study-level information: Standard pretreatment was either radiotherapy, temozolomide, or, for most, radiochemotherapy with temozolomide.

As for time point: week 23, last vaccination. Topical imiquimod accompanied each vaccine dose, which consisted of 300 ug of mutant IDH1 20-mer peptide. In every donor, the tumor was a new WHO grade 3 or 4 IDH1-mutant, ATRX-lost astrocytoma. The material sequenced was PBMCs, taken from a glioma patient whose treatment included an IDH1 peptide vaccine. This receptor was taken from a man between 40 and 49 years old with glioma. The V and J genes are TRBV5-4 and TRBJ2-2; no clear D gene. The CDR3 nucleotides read TGTGCCAGCAGTACCCCATTTGGGACCGGGGAGCTGTTTTTT. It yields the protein CASSTPFGTGELFF.